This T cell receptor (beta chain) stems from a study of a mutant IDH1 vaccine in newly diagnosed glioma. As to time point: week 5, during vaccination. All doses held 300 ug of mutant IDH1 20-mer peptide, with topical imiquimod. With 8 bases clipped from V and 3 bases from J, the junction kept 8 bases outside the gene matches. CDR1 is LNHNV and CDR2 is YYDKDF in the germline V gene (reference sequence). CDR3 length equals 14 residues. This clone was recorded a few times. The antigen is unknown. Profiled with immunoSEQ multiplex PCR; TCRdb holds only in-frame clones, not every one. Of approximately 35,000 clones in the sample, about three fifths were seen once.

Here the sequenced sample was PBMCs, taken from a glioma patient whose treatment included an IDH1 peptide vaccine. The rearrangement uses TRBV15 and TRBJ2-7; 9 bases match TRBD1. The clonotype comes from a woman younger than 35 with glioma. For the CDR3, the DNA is TGTGCCACCTCCCGTGACAGGGGGTTCTACGAGCAGTACTTC. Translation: CATSRDRGFYEQYF.